These T cell receptor beta chains were read from a single sample in a study of blood T cell repertoires in COVID-19. TCRdb keeps only in-frame clones here, not all; method: immunoSEQ multiplex PCR. The data contain roughly 200,000 clones, roughly 76% of them singletons. The sample was peripheral blood. The receptor source for this set is a woman between 50 and 59 years old with active or convalescent COVID-19. Each CDR3 is given with its conserved first and last residue. Fields, in order: CDR3 DNA, CDR3 protein, J gene, D gene, V gene, clone size. A D gene is named only where the DNA matches it firmly. Only some rows state a clone size, as once, few, many or a class for expanded clones.

CDR3 DNA: TGTGCCAGCAGAGGGACACAGCGGGGGGGCAGTTCGGAGACCCAGTACTTC; CDR3 protein: CASRGTQRGGSSETQYF; J gene: TRBJ2-5; D gene: TRBD2; V gene: TRBV7-4; clone size: .
CDR3 DNA: TGTGCCAGCAGTTTGTCCCAGGGGGCTGTCTCTGGCTACACCTTC; CDR3 protein: CASSLSQGAVSGYTF; J gene: TRBJ1-2; D gene: TRBD1; V gene: TRBV27; clone size: .
CDR3 DNA: TGTGCCAGCAGCCCGGGGGTCACTCAAAACATTCAGTACTTC; CDR3 protein: CASSPGVTQNIQYF; J gene: TRBJ2-4; D gene: .; V gene: TRBV6-5; clone size: .
CDR3 DNA: TGTGCCAGCAGCCAAGATCAGGCTAGCGGGAGGGTTGAGCAGTACTTC; CDR3 protein: CASSQDQASGRVEQYF; J gene: TRBJ2-7; D gene: TRBD2; V gene: TRBV3-1/TRBV3-2; clone size: .
CDR3 DNA: TGTGCCAGCAGTGGGACAGTTGACACTGAAGCTTTCTTT; CDR3 protein: CASSGTVDTEAFF; J gene: TRBJ1-1; D gene: TRBD1; V gene: TRBV7-8; clone size: .
CDR3 DNA: TGTGCCAGCAGCTCTAGGGGACAGGGGGCCAGCACAGATACGCAGTATTTT; CDR3 protein: CASSSRGQGASTDTQYF; J gene: TRBJ2-3; D gene: TRBD1; V gene: TRBV7-9; clone size: .
CDR3 DNA: TGTGCCAGCAGCCAGGCAACTAGCGGGAGGTTGCAAGAGACCCAGTACTTC; CDR3 protein: CASSQATSGRLQETQYF; J gene: TRBJ2-5; D gene: TRBD2; V gene: TRBV14; clone size: .
CDR3 DNA: TGTGCCAGCAGCCCGACAGGGGGCAATCTGTATTTT; CDR3 protein: CASSPTGGNLYF; J gene: TRBJ2-3; D gene: TRBD1; V gene: TRBV7-3; clone size: .
CDR3 DNA: TGTGCCAGCAGCTCTATCGTCCAGGGTCAAAGCAATCAGCCCCAGCATTTT; CDR3 protein: CASSSIVQGQSNQPQHF; J gene: TRBJ1-5; D gene: .; V gene: TRBV7-8; clone size: once
CDR3 DNA: TGCAGCGTTTCGGAGTTCAATGAGCAGTTCTTC; CDR3 protein: CSVSEFNEQFF; J gene: TRBJ2-1; D gene: .; V gene: TRBV29-1; clone size: .
CDR3 DNA: TGTGCCAGCAGTGAACTAGGGGGCAGGACTGAAGCTTTCTTT; CDR3 protein: CASSELGGRTEAFF; J gene: TRBJ1-1; D gene: TRBD1; V gene: TRBV2; clone size: .
CDR3 DNA: TGTGCCAGTCAGACAGGGGTAGAGAGGGGTCAGCCCCAGCATTTT; CDR3 protein: CASQTGVERGQPQHF; J gene: TRBJ1-5; D gene: TRBD1; V gene: TRBV19; clone size: .
CDR3 DNA: TGTGCCAGCAGCTTAGAGGACAGCTATGGCTACACCTTC; CDR3 protein: CASSLEDSYGYTF; J gene: TRBJ1-2; D gene: .; V gene: TRBV11-2; clone size: once
CDR3 DNA: TGCAGTGCTAGCCGCCTATTTGAGCAGTTCTTC; CDR3 protein: CSASRLFEQFF; J gene: TRBJ2-1; D gene: .; V gene: TRBV20-1; clone size: few
CDR3 DNA: TGTGCCAGCAGTACGCCCCCACTAGCGGGAGTGACAGATACGCAGTATTTT; CDR3 protein: CASSTPPLAGVTDTQYF; J gene: TRBJ2-3; D gene: TRBD2; V gene: TRBV6-2/TRBV6-3; clone size: .
CDR3 DNA: TGTGCCAGCAGCTTCGACAAAAGGGGTGAAGCTTTCTTT; CDR3 protein: CASSFDKRGEAFF; J gene: TRBJ1-1; D gene: .; V gene: TRBV7-3; clone size: .
CDR3 DNA: TGTGCCAGCAGCTTAACGAGGCAGGGGCGTTCACCCCTCCACTTT; CDR3 protein: CASSLTRQGRSPLHF; J gene: TRBJ1-6; D gene: .; V gene: TRBV7-6; clone size: .
CDR3 DNA: TGTGCCAGCAGGTACGGGACAGGGGACGGCTACACCTTC; CDR3 protein: CASRYGTGDGYTF; J gene: TRBJ1-2; D gene: TRBD1; V gene: TRBV6-6; clone size: .
CDR3 DNA: TGTGCCAGCAGCTTAATCCGACAGTCTGGAAACACCATATATTTT; CDR3 protein: CASSLIRQSGNTIYF; J gene: TRBJ1-3; D gene: .; V gene: TRBV11-2; clone size: once
CDR3 DNA: TGTGCCAGCAGACCGACAGGGGGTGGCTACACCTTC; CDR3 protein: CASRPTGGGYTF; J gene: TRBJ1-2; D gene: TRBD1; V gene: TRBV12-3/TRBV12-4; clone size: .
CDR3 DNA: TGTGCCAGCAGCTCCGGGACAGGGTCCGGAAAACTGTTTTTT; CDR3 protein: CASSSGTGSGKLFF; J gene: TRBJ1-4; D gene: TRBD1; V gene: TRBV7-2; clone size: .
CDR3 DNA: TGTGCCAGCAGTTTAGGTGGGCAGAGAAACACTGAAGCTTTCTTT; CDR3 protein: CASSLGGQRNTEAFF; J gene: TRBJ1-1; D gene: .; V gene: TRBV28; clone size: .
CDR3 DNA: TGCGCCAGCAGGAACGCGGGAGGGGTGGTCTACGAGCAGTACTTC; CDR3 protein: CASRNAGGVVYEQYF; J gene: TRBJ2-7; D gene: TRBD2; V gene: TRBV10-1; clone size: .
CDR3 DNA: TGTGCCAGCAGTACCCTAGACAGTATCACCGGGGAGCTGTTTTTT; CDR3 protein: CASSTLDSITGELFF; J gene: TRBJ2-2; D gene: .; V gene: TRBV6-2/TRBV6-3; clone size: .
CDR3 DNA: TGTGCCAGCAGCTGGACTTACGAGCAGTACTTC; CDR3 protein: CASSWTYEQYF; J gene: TRBJ2-7; D gene: .; V gene: TRBV11-2; clone size: .
CDR3 DNA: TGTGCCAGCAGTCCGCGGCTTGGCAGTGTAGATAGCAATCAGCCCCAGCATTTT; CDR3 protein: CASSPRLGSVDSNQPQHF; J gene: TRBJ1-5; D gene: .; V gene: TRBV28; clone size: .
CDR3 DNA: TGTGCCAGCAGTCCTGGGGGGAGATTAGCTTTCTTT; CDR3 protein: CASSPGGRLAFF; J gene: TRBJ1-1; D gene: .; V gene: TRBV12-3/TRBV12-4; clone size: .
CDR3 DNA: TGTGCCAGCAGCCGGACAGATCGGTACTATGGCTACACCTTC; CDR3 protein: CASSRTDRYYGYTF; J gene: TRBJ1-2; D gene: .; V gene: TRBV14; clone size: .
CDR3 DNA: TGTGCCAGCAGCCCTGGGCACAGGGGGGATGAGCAGTTCTTC; CDR3 protein: CASSPGHRGDEQFF; J gene: TRBJ2-1; D gene: TRBD1; V gene: TRBV7-8; clone size: .
CDR3 DNA: TGTGCCAGCAGCCGGAACAGGGGAGATACGCAGTATTTT; CDR3 protein: CASSRNRGDTQYF; J gene: TRBJ2-3; D gene: TRBD1; V gene: TRBV7-2; clone size: .
CDR3 DNA: TGTGCCAGCAGTTTCCGGGACACCACCTATAACTATGGCTACACCTTC; CDR3 protein: CASSFRDTTYNYGYTF; J gene: TRBJ1-2; D gene: .; V gene: TRBV6-6; clone size: .
CDR3 DNA: TGTGCCAGCAGCCATGCGAGGAACACCGGGGAGCTGTTTTTT; CDR3 protein: CASSHARNTGELFF; J gene: TRBJ2-2; D gene: .; V gene: TRBV7-3; clone size: .
CDR3 DNA: TGTGCCAGCAGTTACCTGACTAGCTACGAGCAGTACTTC; CDR3 protein: CASSYLTSYEQYF; J gene: TRBJ2-7; D gene: .; V gene: TRBV6-2/TRBV6-3; clone size: .
CDR3 DNA: TGTGCCAGCAGACAGGGGGAGGTTGGTGGCTACACCTTC; CDR3 protein: CASRQGEVGGYTF; J gene: TRBJ1-2; D gene: TRBD1; V gene: TRBV12-3/TRBV12-4; clone size: .
CDR3 DNA: TGTGCCAGCAGCCTCCGGGACAGGAAATACAATGAGCAGTTCTTC; CDR3 protein: CASSLRDRKYNEQFF; J gene: TRBJ2-1; D gene: TRBD1; V gene: TRBV2; clone size: .
CDR3 DNA: TGCGCCAGCAGCCTGGGACATGGGGGGGTCACCGGGGAGCTGTTTTTT; CDR3 protein: CASSLGHGGVTGELFF; J gene: TRBJ2-2; D gene: .; V gene: TRBV5-1; clone size: .
CDR3 DNA: TGTGCCAGCAGTTACCGGTTCCAGGCTGGCTACACCTTC; CDR3 protein: CASSYRFQAGYTF; J gene: TRBJ1-2; D gene: .; V gene: TRBV6-2/TRBV6-3; clone size: few
CDR3 DNA: TGTGCCTGGACCACCTGGGGTTTCCGGGACAGGGGGCTCGAGCAGTACTTC; CDR3 protein: CAWTTWGFRDRGLEQYF; J gene: TRBJ2-7; D gene: TRBD1; V gene: TRBV30; clone size: .
CDR3 DNA: TGTGCCAGCAGAAGACAGGCCCTCCTCTACGAGCAGTACTTC; CDR3 protein: CASRRQALLYEQYF; J gene: TRBJ2-7; D gene: .; V gene: TRBV28; clone size: .
CDR3 DNA: TGTGCCAGCAGTCCACAGGGGGCGGGCCAGTTCTTC; CDR3 protein: CASSPQGAGQFF; J gene: TRBJ2-1; D gene: TRBD1; V gene: TRBV27; clone size: .
CDR3 DNA: TGTGCCAGCATCCCCCTCGTGGGCAGGGGGCCTAGGGGCAATGAGCAGTTCTTC; CDR3 protein: CASIPLVGRGPRGNEQFF; J gene: TRBJ2-1; D gene: TRBD1; V gene: TRBV28; clone size: .